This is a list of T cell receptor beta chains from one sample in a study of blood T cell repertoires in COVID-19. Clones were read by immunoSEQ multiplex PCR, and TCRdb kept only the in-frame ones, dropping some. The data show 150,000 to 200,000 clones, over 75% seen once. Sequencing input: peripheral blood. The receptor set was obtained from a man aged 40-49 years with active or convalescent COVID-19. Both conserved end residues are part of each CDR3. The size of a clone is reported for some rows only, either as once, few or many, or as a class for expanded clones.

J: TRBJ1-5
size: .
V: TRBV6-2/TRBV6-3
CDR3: CASSYLQAYNQPQHF

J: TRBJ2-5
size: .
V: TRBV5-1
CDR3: CASSLGRGFETQYF

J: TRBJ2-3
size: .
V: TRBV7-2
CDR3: CASSLALYPPGDTQYF

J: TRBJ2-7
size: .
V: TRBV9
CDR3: CASSVAAGGEQYF

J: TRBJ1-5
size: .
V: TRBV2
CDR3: CASGEIGASNQPQHF

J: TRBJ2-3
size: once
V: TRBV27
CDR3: CASSSILGSHTDTQYF

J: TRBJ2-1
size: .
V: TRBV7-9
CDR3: CASSLALGGNEQFF

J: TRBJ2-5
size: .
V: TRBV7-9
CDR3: CASMGGNQETQYF

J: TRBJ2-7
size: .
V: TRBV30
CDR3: CAWSVGQGADEQYF

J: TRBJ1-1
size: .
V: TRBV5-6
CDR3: CASSLGTQAFF

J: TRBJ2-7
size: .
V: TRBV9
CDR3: CASSVGLAEITPPYEQYF

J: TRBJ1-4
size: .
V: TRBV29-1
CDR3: CSAWADEKLFF

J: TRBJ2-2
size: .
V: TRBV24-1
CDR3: CATNDSPNTGELFF

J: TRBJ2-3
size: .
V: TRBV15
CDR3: CATSRDTSGGMNTQYF

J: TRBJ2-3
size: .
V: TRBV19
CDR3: CASNAGGTDTQYF